This entry concerns a single T cell receptor (beta chain). A few counts support this clone. Its antigen target is currently unknown. No base quality information exists; no much larger clone differs at one position. The data were taken from a study of blood T cell repertoires in COVID-19 (dated by TCRdb to 2018 to 2020). Regarding the research as a whole: Samples covering the acute and convalescent phases of COVID-19 were provided by collaborators in the United States, Italy and Spain. The material from the prospective study consisted of cDNA or gDNA derived from T cells, B-cell-depleted T cells, or PBMCs. HLA class I and class II types, where available, came from metadata supplied by the sample provider rather than from assay-based typing. The dataset comprised deeply sampled blood TCRbeta repertoires from subjects exposed to, actively infected with, or recovered from COVID-19. Samples came from the ongoing ImmuneRACE study (first 160 participants) plus 1,254 subjects from 6 global collaborators. Nearly every sample came with metadata listing a de-identified subject ID, COVID-19 status, age in years and sex. A freely available public database, intended as a resource for researchers studying the immune response to SARS-CoV-2, is where the repertoires were released.

TCRbeta CDR3 regions were amplified from genomic DNA by means of the immunoSEQ Assay, a bias-controlled multiplex PCR. Per the source publication's procedure: Nucleated cell counts per sample were estimated from amplification of reference gene primers within the assay. To quantify the absolute abundance of each unique TCRbeta CDR3 rearrangement, sequence reads were collapsed and filtered. For each sample, productive Simpson clonality was calculated by taking the square root of Simpson's diversity index across productive rearrangements. Imported from immuneACCESS, the table was reduced by TCRdb to in-frame sequences with V and J called. These copies leave out some clones; in studies compared against another copy, an unresolved V gene accounts for under half, and the cause of the remainder is not known. V, J and clone size derive from that table, while D and trimming were established from the DNA sequence. The sample table records under 350,000 clones; nearly 90% of these occur just once. Jointly, the top ten make up more than 1.5% of the sample.

The germline V gene (reference sequence) supplies CDR1 LNHDA and CDR2 SQIVND. The CDR3 holds 17 amino acids from the cysteine to the phenylalanine. Only the CDR3 DNA stays, 51 bases, in frame from base 1. V is pared back by 3 bases and J by 0 bases, with 15 bases lying between the germline termini. Enrolling through a virtual design, the prospective study's participants ranged in age from roughly 18 to 95 years and lived across 24 United States geographic areas. To assign participants to cohorts, the prospective study relied on clinical history that participants themselves reported in a screening survey and a study questionnaire. Recovered participants in ImmuneRACE Cohort 3 were defined as having two consecutive negative NP/OP PCR tests, clearance from a healthcare professional, or resolution of symptoms. Each participant in the prospective study had whole blood, serum and a nasopharyngeal or oropharyngeal swab collected by mobile phlebotomists. Participants in the prospective study had the option to provide additional blood draws and questionnaires over a roughly two-month period. Blood samples from the prospective study were shipped frozen or at room temperature prior to DNA extraction.

The study at large found these results: The quantity of clinical and demographic metadata differed by source and by participant and was supplied without curation.

Sequencing was carried out using PBMCs or T cells enriched from blood (not recorded which). The V and J genes are TRBV19 and TRBJ1-3; perhaps TRBD1 is the D gene, with 5 bases matching. This clonotype was sampled from an older woman who had recovered from COVID-19. The DNA sequence reads TGTGCCAGTAGTATCTATCATCCAGGGCCCTCTGGAAACACCATATATTTT. Its translation is CASSIYHPGPSGNTIYF.